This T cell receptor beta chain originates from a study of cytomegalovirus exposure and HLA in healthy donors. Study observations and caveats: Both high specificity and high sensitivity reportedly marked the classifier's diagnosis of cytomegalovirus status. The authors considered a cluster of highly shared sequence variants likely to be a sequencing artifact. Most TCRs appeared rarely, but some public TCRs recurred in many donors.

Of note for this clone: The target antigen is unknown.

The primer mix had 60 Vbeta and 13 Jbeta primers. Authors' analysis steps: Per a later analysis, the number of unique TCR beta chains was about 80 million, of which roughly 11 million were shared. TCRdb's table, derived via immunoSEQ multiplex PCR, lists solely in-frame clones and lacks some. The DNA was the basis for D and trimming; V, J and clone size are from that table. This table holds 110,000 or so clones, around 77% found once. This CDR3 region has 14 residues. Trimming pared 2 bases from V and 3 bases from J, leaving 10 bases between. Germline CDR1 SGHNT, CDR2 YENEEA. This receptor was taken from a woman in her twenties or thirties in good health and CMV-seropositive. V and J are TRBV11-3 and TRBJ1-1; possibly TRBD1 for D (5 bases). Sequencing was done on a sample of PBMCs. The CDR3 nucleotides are TGTGCCAGCAGCTTATCCAGGGTAGACACTGAAGCTTTCTTT. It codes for CASSLSRVDTEAFF.